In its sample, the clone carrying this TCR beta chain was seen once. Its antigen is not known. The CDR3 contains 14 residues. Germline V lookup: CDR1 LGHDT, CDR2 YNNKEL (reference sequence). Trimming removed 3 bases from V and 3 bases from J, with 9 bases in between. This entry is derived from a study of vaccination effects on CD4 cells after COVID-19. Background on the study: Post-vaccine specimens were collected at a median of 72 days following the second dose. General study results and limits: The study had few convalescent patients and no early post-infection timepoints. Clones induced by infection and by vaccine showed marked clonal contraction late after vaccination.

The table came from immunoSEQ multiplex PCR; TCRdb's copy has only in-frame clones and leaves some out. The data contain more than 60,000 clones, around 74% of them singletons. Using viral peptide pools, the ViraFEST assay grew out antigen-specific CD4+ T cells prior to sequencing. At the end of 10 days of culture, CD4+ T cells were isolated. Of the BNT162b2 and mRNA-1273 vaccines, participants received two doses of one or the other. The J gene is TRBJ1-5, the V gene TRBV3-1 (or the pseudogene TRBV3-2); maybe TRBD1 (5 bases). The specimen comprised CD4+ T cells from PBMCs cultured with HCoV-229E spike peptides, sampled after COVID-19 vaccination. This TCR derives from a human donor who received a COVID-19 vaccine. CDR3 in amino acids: CASSQGGFNQPQHF. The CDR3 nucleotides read TGTGCCAGCAGCCAGGGGGGATTCAATCAGCCCCAGCATTTT.